What follows are 15 T cell receptor beta chains derived from one specimen sequenced in a study of cytotoxic CD8 clonotypes in ibrutinib-treated CLL. Assay used: immunoSEQ multiplex PCR; TCRdb lists only in-frame clones, some missing. The data hold about 50,000 clones, with about three fifths observed a single time. Sequenced here: PBMCs, sampled after 24 months of ibrutinib treatment. The receptors originated from a human donor with chronic lymphocytic leukemia.

This clone was counted a few times. This rearrangement joins TRBV7-2 to TRBJ2-5, with D maybe TRBD1 (6 bases). CDR1 and CDR2 (germline): SGHTA, FQGNSA. The V end lost 3 bases, the J end lost 2 bases, and 10 bases lay between the germline ends. The CDR3 extends over 14 amino acids. The CDR3 reads CASSFGQLQETQYF. CDR3 DNA sequence: TGTGCCAGCAGCTTTGGACAGCTACAAGAGACCCAGTACTTC.

The rearrangement joins TRBV9 to TRBJ2-3; tentative D call: TRBD2 (6 bases). Germline assignment: CDR1 SGDLS and CDR2 YYNGEE. The length of the CDR3 is 14 residues. V was pared by 2 bases and J by 6 bases, with 13 bases between. CDR3 sequence (DNA): TGTGCCAGCAGCGTGGGGACTTCAACGGATACGCAGTATTTT. Translating it yields CASSVGTSTDTQYF. The full variable domain, in which reference TRBV9 and TRBJ2-3 provide the parts outside the CDR3, is DSGVTQTPKHLITATGQRVTLRCSPRSGDLSVYWYQQSLDQGLQFLIQYYNGEERAKGNILERFSAQQFPDLHSELNLSSLELGDSALYFCASSVGTSTDTQYFGPGTRLTVL.

This clone was recorded only once. The J gene is TRBJ1-1, the V gene TRBV5-1; D uncertain. V was clipped by 0 bases and J by 7 bases, with 10 bases between them. The CDR3 runs to 13 residues. CDR1 and CDR2 (germline): SGHRS, YFSETQ. In nucleotides, the CDR3 is TGCGCCAGCAGCTTGGGACGTCGGGATGAAGCTTTCTTT. Amino acids: CASSLGRRDEAFF.

The rearrangement uses TRBV2 and TRBJ1-2; D remains unclear. Trimming took 8 bases from V and 6 from J, leaving 16 bases between them. Germline V gene sequence: CDR1 SNHLY, CDR2 FYNNEI. The CDR3 has 13 amino acids. The CDR3 loop is CASWDNRPHGYTF. DNA of the CDR3: TGTGCCAGCTGGGATAATAGGCCCCATGGCTACACCTTC.

The chain uses TRBV10-3 and TRBJ2-5, with TRBD2 matching 13 bases. The CDR3 loop spans 13 amino acids. The ends lost 8 bases at V and 7 bases at J; junction bases unmatched: 4. Germline V lookup: CDR1 ENHRY, CDR2 SYGVKD. This chain's CDR3 is CAIGLAGAGTQYF. The DNA of the CDR3 is TGTGCCATCGGACTAGCGGGGGCGGGGACCCAGTACTTC.

This clone came up a few times. The chain employs TRBV11-2 and TRBJ2-7; 8 bases are shared with TRBD1. Germline CDR1 and CDR2: SGHAT and FQNNGV. The CDR3 length is 16 residues. Trimming at V came to 5 bases and at J to 0 bases, leaving 9 bases not matched to a gene. The CDR3 region has the DNA TGTGCCAGCAGCCCGAGGACAGGGAGGCTCTCCTACGAGCAGTACTTC. Translation: CASSPRTGRLSYEQYF.

This sequence joins TRBV7-6 and TRBJ1-1; D gene ambiguous. The V end lost 1 base, the J end lost 2 bases, and 5 bases lay between the germline ends. Germline loops: CDR1 SGHVS, CDR2 FNYEAQ. CDR3 size: 13 residues. In nucleotides, the CDR3 is TGTGCCAGCAGCTTAGTCGGAAACACTGAAGCTTTCTTT. This gives the protein CASSLVGNTEAFF.

The chain carries TRBV28 and TRBJ2-5; 10 bases line up with TRBD1. This CDR3 has 15 amino acids. V was pared by 4 bases and J by 3 bases, with 5 bases of the junction left unmatched. Germline lookup yields CDR1 MDHEN and CDR2 SYDVKM. In nucleotides, the CDR3 is TGTGCCAGCAGTTCCAGGGACAGGGGTAAAGAGACCCAGTACTTC. Residues: CASSSRDRGKETQYF.

This chain joins TRBV5-1 and TRBJ2-1; 10 nucleotides line up with TRBD2. The CDR3 covers 16 residues. The V and J ends lost 3 bases and 7 bases, in that order; junction bases with no gene match: 10. Germline values: CDR1 SGHRS, CDR2 YFSETQ. CDR3 region: CASSSDSGGAWNEQFF. CDR3 bases: TGCGCCAGCAGCTCCGACAGCGGGGGGGCGTGGAATGAGCAGTTCTTC. The variable domain in full, completed from reference TRBV5-1 and TRBJ2-1, reads KAGVTQTPRYLIKTRGQQVTLSCSPISGHRSVSWYQQTPGQGLQFLFEYFSETQRNKGNFPGRFSGRQFSNSRSEMNVSTLELGDSALYLCASSSDSGGAWNEQFFGPGTRLTVL.

The chain joins TRBV18 to TRBJ2-7, with 11 bases matching TRBD2. In germline, CDR1 is KGHSH, CDR2 LQKENI. With V trimmed by 7 bases and J by 3 bases, 2 bases remained unmatched. The CDR3 totals 13 residues. CDR3: CASLLAGGYEQYF. In DNA, the CDR3 is TGTGCCAGCTTGCTAGCGGGGGGCTACGAGCAGTACTTC. The full variable domain, completed using reference TRBV18 and TRBJ2-7, is NAGVMQNPRHLVRRRGQEARLRCSPMKGHSHVYWYRQLPEEGLKFMVYLQKENIIDESGMPKERFSAEFPKEGPSILRIQQVVRGDSAAYFCASLLAGGYEQYFGPGTRLTVT.

This clone is termed medium-sized (0.01 to 0.1%). The genes are TRBV5-4 and TRBJ2-4, with 7 nucleotides matching TRBD1. Trimming took 5 bases from V and 1 from J; bases not matched to a gene: 6. This CDR3 has 15 residues. CDR1 SGHNT and CDR2 YYREEE come from the germline V gene (reference sequence). The DNA for the CDR3 is TGTGCCAGCAGGGACCAGGGGGAGGCCAAAAACATTCAGTACTTC. It yields the protein CASRDQGEAKNIQYF.

The genes are TRBV4-2 and TRBJ2-3, with D unresolved. V was clipped by 0 bases and J by 7 bases, with 11 bases between them. The germline V gene encodes CDR1 LGHNA and CDR2 YNFKEQ. CDR3 length: 14 residues. The CDR3 loop reads CASSQDRGQYTQYF. For the CDR3, the DNA is TGTGCCAGCAGCCAAGACCGTGGGCAGTATACGCAGTATTTT.

The chain joins TRBV19 to TRBJ1-1; 9 bases match TRBD1. The CDR3 loop spans 16 amino acids. Germline values: CDR1 LNHDA, CDR2 SQIVND (reference sequence). The V segment lost 7 bases and the J segment 3 bases; nucleotides outside the gene matches: 12. Here the CDR3 reads CASTRRQGGMDTEAFF. The CDR3 coding sequence is TGTGCCAGTACCCGAAGACAGGGGGGGATGGACACTGAAGCTTTCTTT.

The CDR3 coding sequence is TGTGCCAGTAGTATAAACACTGAAGCTTTCTTT. Translated, it gives CASSINTEAFF. This chain joins TRBV19 and TRBJ1-1, with D unclear. CDR3 size: 11 residues. Germline CDR1 reads LNHDA; CDR2 reads SQIVND (reference sequence). Trimming stripped 2 bases from V and 2 bases from J, with 0 bases between.

This sequence joins TRBV19 and TRBJ2-3; the D is unclear. Deletions cut 3 bases from V and 5 bases from J, with 9 bases between. The CDR3 sequence is 13 residues long. Germline-derived CDR1 and CDR2 are LNHDA and SQIVND (reference sequence). CDR3 nucleotides: TGTGCCAGTAGTATTTTTCCTATAGATACGCAGTATTTT. Protein product: CASSIFPIDTQYF. The variable domain in full, completed from reference TRBV19 and TRBJ2-3, reads DGGITQSPKYLFRKEGQNVTLSCEQNLNHDAMYWYRQDPGQGLRLIYYSQIVNDFQKGDIAEGYSVSREKKESFPLTVTSAQKNPTAFYLCASSIFPIDTQYFGPGTRLTVL.